This T cell receptor (beta chain) was sequenced during a study of cytomegalovirus exposure and HLA in healthy donors (dated by TCRdb to 2017 to 2019). Context from the whole study: An earlier analysis of around 600 of the donors reported roughly 300 Gb of sequence data and approximately 110 million unique TCR beta sequences from 150 million to 200 million T cells. An early release covering over 500 HLA-typed donors comprised approximately 290 gigabases of sequencing data and about 90 million unique TCR sequences. The genetic ancestry cluster associated with self-reported Caucasian donors included 81% of the approximately 400 genotyped donors. The study was designed to test whether signatures of past pathogen exposure could be identified by cataloging public T cell receptors. Using immunosequencing, the study profiled T cell repertoires from roughly 650 subjects and related those repertoires to cytomegalovirus serostatus. In addition to the first cohort of 650 to 800 subjects, a separate validation cohort of under 150 different subjects was used. High-throughput TCR immunosequencing, statistical association of individual TCRs with disease status, and machine learning were combined to predict cytomegalovirus infection status. A later analysis re-examined previously published TCR beta repertoires from just over 650 donors and added high-resolution HLA genotyping to investigate patterns of TCR occurrence. The later analysis used no new phenotypic data to find candidate immune exposures, relying instead on TCR beta sequences and their occurrence across donors. An earlier analysis of around 640 of the donors used high-throughput TCR beta sequencing to judge whether each TCR beta V gene segment behaved as functional or pseudogenic. Alongside the repertoire data, information on donor age, sex, ethnicity and CMV serostatus was compiled. A later genetic analysis used genome-wide SNP genotypes for about three fifths of the 666 donors, treating that subset as a discovery cohort. Every discovery cohort repertoire had been produced on one sequencing platform. HLA typing included class I and class II loci at four-digit resolution. Typing coverage differed by locus: A, B, C, DRB1 and DQB1 were typed in roughly 629-640 donors, DQA1 in 522, DPA1 in over 600, and DPB1 in approximately 450. Five DR-DQ haplotypes were handled as single units for association and clustering because linkage in the cohort was strong. Among about 400 genotyped donors of the cohort, an average of approximately 220,000 unique TCR beta nucleotide sequences was sequenced per donor, of which about 18% were non-productive. What the study reported, not specific to this receptor: The only immune exposure information available for the cohort was CMV serostatus. The authors suggested that the approach could potentially be extended to other disease states and immunological phenotypes. In vitro tests confirmed that a few of the cytomegalovirus-associated TCR beta chains recognize cytomegalovirus antigens. A later analysis reported that several top co-occurrence clusters appeared linked to parvovirus B19, influenza, CMV and Epstein-Barr virus. When HLA alleles, especially DR and DQ, strongly co-occurred, attributing TCR associations to individual alleles was difficult. A later analysis found that TCR association rates varied across HLA loci, with DRB1 alleles showing the most associated TCRs and HLA-C alleles the fewest. At a false discovery rate of 0.05, a later analysis linked about 16,000 TCR beta sequences to specific HLA alleles. A cluster of highly shared sequence variants was judged likely to represent a technical artifact of the sequencing pipeline. A later genetic analysis reported fewer N-insertions in productive TCRs among donors in an Asian-associated ancestry cluster than the approximately 700-donor mean. Because counts were too low, about 18 rarely observed V segments, including chromosome 9 orphons, were excluded from the earlier analysis of about 500 of the donors. Most CMV-associated TCR beta chains appeared to be HLA-restricted in a later analysis, and the HLA associations seemed to be driven largely by CMV exposure. HLA typing was unavailable for some donors at each locus, so association tests used only the typed subset. A later analysis found that HLA-associated TCR beta chains were more clonally expanded and had lower generation probabilities than equally common non-associated chains. Because the 87-base-pair reads could not distinguish some IMGT-functional V segments, including TRBV6-2 and TRBV6-3, those segments were excluded. A total of 150 to 200 TCR beta chains were listed by the study as associated with cytomegalovirus. An earlier analysis of several hundred of the donors showed that most TCR beta V segments appeared in productive rearrangements either about 90% or about 30% of the time, which broadly matched IMGT annotations. Correlated functional status among segregating V segments might reflect linkage disequilibrium, but an unknown experimental factor could not be ruled out. V-gene and J-gene trimming of TCR beta chains was associated with a missense DCLRE1C variant in a later genetic analysis, and the association was replicated in an independent cohort. Across donors, most TCR sequences were observed very rarely, whereas some public TCRs were present in many individuals. The classifier was reported to diagnose cytomegalovirus status with high specificity and sensitivity in both the original and validation cohorts. A further reported finding was that TCR beta sequences accurately predicted the HLA-A and HLA-B alleles for most subjects in the first cohort. The cohort was sequenced for TCR beta chains only, and without alpha or paired-chain data the features that could be detected were limited. Roughly uniform sequencing depth across donors was assumed in presence/absence analyses, although this assumption may not hold.

The method behind the library was the immunoSEQ multiplex PCR assay. For the multiplex PCR, a mixture combining 60 forward primers for TCR Vbeta segments and 13 reverse primers for TCR Jbeta segments was used. Amplification of the CDR3 region of rearranged TCR beta genes was performed with a multiplex PCR assay on genomic DNA. The Illumina HiSeq System was used to sequence the amplified TCR beta libraries as 87-base-pair reads. The original pipeline was this. A later analysis tallied 80 million to 95 million unique TCR beta chains across the 666 repertoires, and around 9.9 million of those chains were shared by two or more donors. Raw reads were error-corrected and collapsed into unique sequences by a nearest-neighbor algorithm in which closely related sequences were merged to remove PCR and sequencing errors. To assign V, D and J gene segments, CDR3 sequences were aligned to IMGT reference sequences. For a sequence to be retained, a match of at least six nucleotides to both a V gene segment and a J gene segment was required. Rearrangements were classified as productive when the CDR3 lacked stop codons and remained in frame with V and J, and all other rearrangements were classified as non-productive. Following IMGT convention, CDR3 was defined as the stretch from the second conserved V-encoded cysteine to the conserved J-encoded phenylalanine. In an earlier analysis of around 640 of the donors, sequences lacking an unambiguous match to a single V gene segment were excluded. An earlier analysis of 500 to 700 of the donors classified V segments as functional when productive rearrangements were above 56.7% and as segregating when the standard deviation between donors was above 5%. A statistical classification framework was built for diagnosing cytomegalovirus status from the catalog of TCR beta chain sequences. In a later analysis, V and J genes were assigned by comparing TCR nucleotide sequences against IMGT/GENE-DB human TR gene sequences. In a later analysis, CDR3 sequences and most-parsimonious VDJ recombination scenarios were assigned using the TCRdist pipeline. A later analysis defined each TCR beta chain by its CDR3 amino acid sequence plus V-gene family, and excluded reads lacking a unique V-gene family. In a later analysis, 450 to 600 highly shared, low-generation-probability nucleotide sequences were removed to address suspected cross-contamination and a sequencing artifact. For each public chain, a later analysis derived a clonal expansion index from normalized ranks of inferred template counts within each repertoire. In a later analysis, generation probabilities were computed with a VDJ recombination model fitted to out-of-frame rearrangements, and the resulting probabilities were checked against IGoR. Hypergeometric tests were used in a later analysis to score TCR-TCR, TCR-HLA and TCR-CMV co-occurrence, with a repertoire-size bias correction applied to the TCR pairs. False discovery rates were estimated in a later analysis by permuting HLA or CMV assignments 20 times. In a later analysis, co-occurring TCRs were grouped with DBSCAN, and TCRdist sequence similarity was added when clustering was performed within HLA-allele-positive subsets. Repertoires with fewer than 30,000 or more than 120,000 public chains, plus five repertoires with anomalous nucleotide sharing, were excluded from co-occurrence clustering. Here the immuneACCESS table is served through TCRdb, limited to in-frame sequences with V and J called. Missing clones are a known gap in these copies; in checked studies unresolved V genes cover under half, and the rest lacks a known reason. V, J and clone size derive from that table, while D and trimming were established from the DNA sequence. The table of this sample itemizes 130,000 to 150,000 clones. The top ten hold 1.6% of the sample.

About this clone: Its antigen target is currently unknown.

The cohort was made up of several hundred healthy bone marrow donors. At the time of sampling, every cohort member was nominally healthy, though immune exposures that went unrecorded were likely present. The donor tested CMV seronegative, placing the donor among the 352 seronegative members of the cohort. A peripheral blood sample was provided by each donor, and peripheral blood mononuclear cells were used for TCR beta sequencing. Genomic DNA extraction from the blood cell samples was performed with the Qiagen DNeasy Blood Extraction Kit. Measured from the cysteine to the phenylalanine, the CDR3 is 13 residues long. Of the read, only the CDR3 DNA is kept; its 39 bases are in frame from base 1. CDR1 and CDR2, per the germline V gene, are SGHTA and FQGNSA. Between the V and J ends, shortened by 5 bases and 2 bases respectively, the junction contains 9 bases.

The receptor comes from a woman aged 45-60 years in good health and CMV-seronegative. The V gene is TRBV7-2 and the J gene is TRBJ1-1; the D gene cannot be named for sure. The material sequenced was PBMCs. At the DNA level, the sequence is TGTGCCAGCAGCATTACACGAAACACTGAAGCTTTCTTT. It translates to CASSITRNTEAFF.